Reported below is one T cell receptor beta chain. Its specificity is not known. The CDR3 has 14 residues. The J segment lost 2 bases and the V segment lost 7 bases, leaving 5 bases of the junction unmatched. Germline V CDR1 and CDR2: SGHAT, FQNNGV. The sample originates from a study of cytomegalovirus exposure and HLA in healthy donors. In the study overall: A later analysis reported the same platform for the approximately 110 validation repertoires and the roughly 700 first-cohort repertoires. Study-wide results and limits: Specificity of a few CMV-associated chains for CMV antigens was verified in vitro. The dataset shows that most TCR sequences were rare, while some public TCRs occurred in many donors.

Using immunoSEQ multiplex PCR, the repertoire was profiled, and TCRdb retains in-frame clones only, with some absent. Of 100,000 to 150,000 clones listed, around 94% are singletons. Separation from the roughly 670-subject first cohort characterized the roughly 130-subject validation cohort, to which the donors belonged. The rearrangement joins TRBV11-2 to TRBJ1-3; 7 positions agree with TRBD1. Sequenced input: PBMCs. This clonotype originated in a woman in her late teens or twenties in good health and CMV-seronegative. Written as DNA, the CDR3 is TGTGCCAGCATGCGGGACAGAGCTGGAAACACCATATATTTT. Its protein product is CASMRDRAGNTIYF.